The T cell receptor beta chain described here comes from a study of radiation and T cells in renal cell carcinoma (dated by TCRdb to 2018 to 2020). For the study in its entirety: The samples were obtained from a clinical trial, where primary renal cell carcinomas were treated with 15 Gy stereotactic body radiation therapy and then removed by nephrectomy 4 weeks afterward. In total, 53 samples underwent TCR beta sequencing: around 25 tumors plus 27 peripheral blood samples. A total of about 3.8 million unique CDR3 nucleotide sequences, encoding 2.5 million to 3 million unique CDR3 amino acid sequences, were found across all 50 or so samples. The research as a whole found: Blood repertoire dynamics were not followed beyond 4 weeks after treatment. With a single-armed trial design, the study had no way to address how radiation dose or scheduling affects the TCR repertoire. In blood, the top tumor clonotypes increased between baseline and 2 weeks post-radiation and then shrank by 4 weeks, which suggests that tumor-resident clones expanded only transiently. Because pretreatment tumor biopsies were not available, the study could not determine whether clonotypes were already present within the tumor at baseline.

Following the manufacturer's recommendations, the immunoSEQ kit was used to generate TCR beta libraries from genomic DNA. For library preparation, a first multiplex PCR was performed with proprietary primers, followed by a second PCR in which unique barcodes were added, and bead cleanups were performed after each round. A positive control reaction and a negative control reaction, both provided in the kit, were run with every batch of samples. The final libraries underwent checking on an Agilent 4200 TapeStation D1000 ScreenTape, volumetric pooling, and quantification by qPCR. An Illumina NextSeq500 fitted with a MidOutput 150-cycle cartridge performed the sequencing, running 156 Read1 cycles and 15 Index1 cycles with the kit's custom primers. The pooled library was loaded at roughly 1 pM, with a roughly 20% PhiX control spiked in. In the original analysis: The vendor-processed data were analyzed in R, and a clonotype was defined as all T cells that share the same CDR3 nucleotide sequence. In the clone abundance analyses, frequencies were normalized to the 10,000 most abundant clones in each sample. Public T cell clones, which averaged fewer than five per sample, were excluded before analysis. Tumor-enriched clonotypes and baseline blood-enriched clonotypes were defined as those with an abundance difference of at least 32-fold between compartments. Clonotypes expanded or contracted between blood time points were identified with a beta-binomial differential abundance model. The Baroni-Urbani and Buser coefficient was used to measure tumor-blood repertoire similarity, and groups were compared with two-tailed Wilcoxon tests in R. Not all clones reach the TCRdb copy of this immuneACCESS table, which keeps in-frame sequences only. Checked studies attribute under half of the gap to unresolved V genes and leave the rest unexplained. Clone size and the V and J calls come from that table; the DNA yielded D and trimming. This sample has about 120,000 clones in its table, and about 81% of those were observed once. Together, the top ten hold 1.5% to 2% of the sample.

Regarding this clone: What this receptor recognizes is not known. It has no much larger one-base neighbor in the sample; base qualities were not kept.

The sample's time point, from its label and the paper: blood 2 weeks post-SBRT. The sample's treatment or condition, from its label and the paper: 15 Gy SBRT to primary tumor, nephrectomy 4 weeks later. Serial peripheral blood from radiation-treated patients was sampled at baseline, 2 weeks and 4 weeks after SBRT to track tumor-enriched clonotypes. All patients had renal cell carcinoma with clear cell pathology. Genomic DNA for TCR sequencing was prepared using the QIAamp DNA Blood Mini Kit (Qiagen). The analyses included only samples that passed all quality control checks. Taken from cysteine to phenylalanine, the CDR3 has 16 residues. Kept here is only the CDR3 DNA, which spans 48 bases and is read in frame from base 1. The CDR1 and CDR2 encoded by the germline V gene are SGHAT and FQNNGV. V ends up 4 bases short and J 0 bases short, with an unmatched junction base count of 5.

The specimen comprised blood, sampled from a patient whose treatment included radiotherapy and nephrectomy. This TCR was sampled from a woman in her sixties or seventies with renal cell carcinoma. The chain uses TRBV11-2 and TRBJ2-7, with TRBD1 identical over 11 junction bases. CDR3 sequence: CASSSLGQGDSYEQYF. The bases read TGTGCCAGCAGCTCACTGGGACAGGGGGACTCCTACGAGCAGTACTTC.